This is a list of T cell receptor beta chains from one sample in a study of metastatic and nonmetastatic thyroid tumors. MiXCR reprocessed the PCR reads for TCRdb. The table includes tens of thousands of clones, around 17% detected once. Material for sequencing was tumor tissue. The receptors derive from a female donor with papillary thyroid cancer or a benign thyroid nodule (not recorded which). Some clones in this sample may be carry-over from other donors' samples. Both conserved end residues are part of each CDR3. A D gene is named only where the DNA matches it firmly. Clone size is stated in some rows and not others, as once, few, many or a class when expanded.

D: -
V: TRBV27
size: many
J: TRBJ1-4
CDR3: CASSTGLFGELFF
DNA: TGTGCCAGCAGTACCGGACTGTTTGGTGAACTGTTTTTT

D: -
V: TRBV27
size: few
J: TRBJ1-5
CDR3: CASSLRRGNNQPQHF
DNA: TGTGCCAGCAGTTTACGAAGGGGCAACAATCAGCCCCAGCATTTT

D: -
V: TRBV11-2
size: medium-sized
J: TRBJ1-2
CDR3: CASSLDLGIMPYGYTF
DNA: TGTGCCAGCAGCTTAGATCTAGGCATTATGCCCTATGGCTACACCTTC

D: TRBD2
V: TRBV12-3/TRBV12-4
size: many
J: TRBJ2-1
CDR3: CASSIAGGPNEQFF
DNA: TGTGCCAGCAGTATAGCGGGAGGGCCGAATGAGCAGTTCTTC

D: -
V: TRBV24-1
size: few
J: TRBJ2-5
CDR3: CTTSDWTDQDTQYF
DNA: TGTACCACCAGTGATTGGACAGACCAAGATACCCAGTACTTC

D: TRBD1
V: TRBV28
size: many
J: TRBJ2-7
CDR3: CASSLQGAYEQYF
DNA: TGTGCCAGCAGTTTACAGGGGGCATACGAGCAGTACTTC

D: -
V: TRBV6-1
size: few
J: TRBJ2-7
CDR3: CASSPQGGEKSYEQYF
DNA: TGTGCCAGCAGTCCCCAAGGGGGGGAGAAGTCCTACGAGCAGTACTTC

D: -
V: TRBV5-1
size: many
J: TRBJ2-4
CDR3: CASSLVHRDNIQYF
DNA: TGCGCCAGCAGCTTGGTTCACAGGGATAACATTCAGTACTTC

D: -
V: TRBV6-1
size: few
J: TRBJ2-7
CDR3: CASSPTPFDGKTYEQYF
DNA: TGTGCCAGCAGTCCTACTCCTTTCGACGGTAAAACCTACGAGCAGTACTTC

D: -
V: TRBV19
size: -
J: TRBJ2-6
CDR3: CASELGSPGANVMNF
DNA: TGTGCCAGCGAACTCGGATCGCCTGGGGCCAACGTCATGAATTTC

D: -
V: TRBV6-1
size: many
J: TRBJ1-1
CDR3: CASREGSAEAFF
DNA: TGTGCCAGCAGGGAGGGGTCCGCTGAAGCTTTCTTT

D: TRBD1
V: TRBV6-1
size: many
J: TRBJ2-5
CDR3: CASSASTGWETQYF
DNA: TGTGCCAGCAGTGCGTCGACAGGGTGGGAGACCCAGTACTTC

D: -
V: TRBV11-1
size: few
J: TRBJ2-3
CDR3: CASSLAYGRSLAFSTDTQYF
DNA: TGTGCCAGCAGCTTAGCGTACGGCAGATCTCTTGCCTTTAGCACAGATACGCAGTATTTT

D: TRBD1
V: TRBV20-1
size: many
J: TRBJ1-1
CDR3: CSARKTGGKKNTEAFF
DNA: TGCAGTGCTAGAAAGACAGGGGGAAAAAAGAACACTGAAGCTTTCTTT

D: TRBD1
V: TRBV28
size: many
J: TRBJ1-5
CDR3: CASRDRGGQPQHF
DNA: TGTGCCAGCAGGGACAGGGGGGGTCAGCCCCAGCATTTT

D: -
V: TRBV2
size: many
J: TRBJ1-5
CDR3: CASSGVGEQPQHF
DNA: TGTGCCAGCAGTGGAGTAGGGGAGCAGCCCCAGCATTTT